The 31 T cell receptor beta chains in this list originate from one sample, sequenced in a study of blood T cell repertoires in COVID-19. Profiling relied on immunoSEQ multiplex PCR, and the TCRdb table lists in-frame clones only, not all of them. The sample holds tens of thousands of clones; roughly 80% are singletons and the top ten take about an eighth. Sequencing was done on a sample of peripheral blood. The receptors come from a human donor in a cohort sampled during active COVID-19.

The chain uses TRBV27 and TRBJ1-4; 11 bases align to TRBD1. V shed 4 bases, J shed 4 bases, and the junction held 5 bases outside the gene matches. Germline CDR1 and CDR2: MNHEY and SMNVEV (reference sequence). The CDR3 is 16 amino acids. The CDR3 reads CASSSGTGGHNEKLFF. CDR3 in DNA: TGTGCCAGCAGTTCGGGGACAGGGGGACATAATGAAAAACTGTTTTTT.

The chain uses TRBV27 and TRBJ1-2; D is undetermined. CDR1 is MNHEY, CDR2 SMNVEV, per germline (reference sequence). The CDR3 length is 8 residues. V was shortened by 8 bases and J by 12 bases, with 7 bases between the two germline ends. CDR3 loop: CASPPDTF. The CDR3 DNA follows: TGTGCCAGCCCCCCGGACACCTTC.

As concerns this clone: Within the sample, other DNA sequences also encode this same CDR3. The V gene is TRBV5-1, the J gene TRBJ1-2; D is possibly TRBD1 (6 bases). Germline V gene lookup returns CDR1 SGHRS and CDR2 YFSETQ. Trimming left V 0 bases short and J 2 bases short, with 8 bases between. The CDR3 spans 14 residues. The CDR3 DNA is TGCGCCAGCAGCTTGGAAGGACAGAACTATGGCTACACCTTC. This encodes CASSLEGQNYGYTF.

The CDR3 nucleotides read TGCGCCAGCAGCCGGCAGACAGGGATGAACACTGAAGCTTTCTTT. Protein product: CASSRQTGMNTEAFF. The V call is TRBV5-1, the J call TRBJ1-1, with TRBD1 matching over 7 bases. V gave up 4 bases and J gave up 0 bases; unmatched junction bases: 6. The CDR3 consists of 15 residues. The germline gives CDR1 SGHRS, CDR2 YFSETQ.

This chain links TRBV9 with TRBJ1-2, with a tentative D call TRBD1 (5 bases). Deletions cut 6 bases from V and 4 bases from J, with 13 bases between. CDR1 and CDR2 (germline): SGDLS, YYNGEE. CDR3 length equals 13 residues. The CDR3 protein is CASKTGTGYGYTF. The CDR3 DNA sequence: TGTGCCAGCAAAACCGGGACTGGCTATGGCTACACCTTC.

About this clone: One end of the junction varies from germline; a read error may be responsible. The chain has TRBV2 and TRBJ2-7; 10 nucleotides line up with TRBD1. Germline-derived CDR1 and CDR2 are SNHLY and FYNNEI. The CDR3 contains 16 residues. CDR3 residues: CPTETRGKGTGAEQYF. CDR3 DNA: TGCCCCACAGAAACGCGAGGAAAAGGGACAGGGGCCGAGCAGTACTTC.

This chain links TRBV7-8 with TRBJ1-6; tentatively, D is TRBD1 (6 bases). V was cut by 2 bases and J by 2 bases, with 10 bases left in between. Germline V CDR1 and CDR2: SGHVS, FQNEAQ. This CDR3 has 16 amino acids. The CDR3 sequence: CASSLLGGPYNSPLHF. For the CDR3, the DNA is TGTGCCAGCAGCTTACTTGGGGGCCCCTATAATTCACCCCTCCACTTT.

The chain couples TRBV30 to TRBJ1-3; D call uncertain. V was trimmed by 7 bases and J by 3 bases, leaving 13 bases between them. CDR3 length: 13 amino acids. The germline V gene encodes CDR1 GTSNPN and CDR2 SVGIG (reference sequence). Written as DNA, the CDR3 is TGTGCCTTCCAGGCGGGGAATGGAAACACCATATATTTT. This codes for CAFQAGNGNTIYF.

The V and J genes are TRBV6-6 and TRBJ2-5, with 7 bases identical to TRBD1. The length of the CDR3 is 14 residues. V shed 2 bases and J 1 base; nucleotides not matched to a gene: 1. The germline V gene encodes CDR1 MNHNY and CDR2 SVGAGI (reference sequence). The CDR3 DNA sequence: TGTGCCAGCAGTTACAGGACAGGCCAAGAGACCCAGTACTTC. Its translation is CASSYRTGQETQYF.

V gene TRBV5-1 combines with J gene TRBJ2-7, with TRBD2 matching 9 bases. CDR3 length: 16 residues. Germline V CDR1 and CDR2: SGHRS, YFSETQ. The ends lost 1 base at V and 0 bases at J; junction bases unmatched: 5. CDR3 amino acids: CASSLNPSGDSYEQYF. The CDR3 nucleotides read TGCGCCAGCAGCTTGAATCCTAGCGGGGACTCCTACGAGCAGTACTTC.

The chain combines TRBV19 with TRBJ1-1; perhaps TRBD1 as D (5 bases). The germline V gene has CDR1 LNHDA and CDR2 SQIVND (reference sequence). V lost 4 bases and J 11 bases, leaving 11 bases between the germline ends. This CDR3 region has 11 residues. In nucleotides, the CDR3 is TGTGCCAGTAGTACAGGGTGGCAGGCTTTCTTT. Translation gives CASSTGWQAFF.

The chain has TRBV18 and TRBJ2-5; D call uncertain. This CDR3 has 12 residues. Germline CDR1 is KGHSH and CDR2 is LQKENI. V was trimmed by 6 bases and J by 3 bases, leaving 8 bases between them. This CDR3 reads CASSLYEETQYF. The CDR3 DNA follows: TGTGCCAGCTCCCTGTATGAAGAGACCCAGTACTTC.

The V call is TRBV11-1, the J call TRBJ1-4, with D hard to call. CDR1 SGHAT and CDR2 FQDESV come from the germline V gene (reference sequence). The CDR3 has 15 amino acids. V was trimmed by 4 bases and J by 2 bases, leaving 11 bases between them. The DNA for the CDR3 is TGTGCCAGCAGCTCACATTTCGGGACTAATGAAAAACTGTTTTTT. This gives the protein CASSSHFGTNEKLFF.

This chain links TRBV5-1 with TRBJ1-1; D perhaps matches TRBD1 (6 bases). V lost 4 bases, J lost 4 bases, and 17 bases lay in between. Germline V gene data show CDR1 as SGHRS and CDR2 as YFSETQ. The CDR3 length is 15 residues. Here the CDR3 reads CASSVSRGGGTEAFF. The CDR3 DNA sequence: TGCGCCAGCAGCGTCTCCAGGGGCGGCGGCACTGAAGCTTTCTTT.

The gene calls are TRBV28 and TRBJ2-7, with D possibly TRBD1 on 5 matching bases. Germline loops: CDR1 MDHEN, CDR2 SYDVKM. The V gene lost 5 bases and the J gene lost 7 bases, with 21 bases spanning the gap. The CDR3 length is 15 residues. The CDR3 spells CASSTPGITTREQYF. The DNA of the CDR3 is TGTGCCAGCAGTACCCCAGGGATCACGACGCGGGAGCAGTACTTC.

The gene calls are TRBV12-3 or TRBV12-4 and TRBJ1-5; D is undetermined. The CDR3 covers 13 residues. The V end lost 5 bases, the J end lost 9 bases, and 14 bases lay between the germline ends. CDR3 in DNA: TGTGCCAGCAGTCCCAGTCGTTTGTGGCCCCAGCATTTT. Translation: CASSPSRLWPQHF.

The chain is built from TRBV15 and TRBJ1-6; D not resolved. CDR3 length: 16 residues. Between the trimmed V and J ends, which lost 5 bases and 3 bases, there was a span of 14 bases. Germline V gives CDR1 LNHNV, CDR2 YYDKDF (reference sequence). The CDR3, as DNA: TGTGCCACCAGCTTAGAGGGAGGCGTCTATAATTCACCCCTCCACTTT. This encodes CATSLEGGVYNSPLHF.

CDR3 region: CASSSSGTVSYEQYF. Here the CDR3 DNA reads TGTGCCAGCAGCTCTTCCGGGACAGTCTCCTACGAGCAGTACTTC. This chain uses TRBV28 with TRBJ2-7, with 7 bases fitting TRBD1. The CDR3 consists of 15 residues. CDR1 and CDR2 from the germline V gene are MDHEN and SYDVKM. V was pared by 6 bases and J by 0 bases, with 8 bases of the junction left unmatched.

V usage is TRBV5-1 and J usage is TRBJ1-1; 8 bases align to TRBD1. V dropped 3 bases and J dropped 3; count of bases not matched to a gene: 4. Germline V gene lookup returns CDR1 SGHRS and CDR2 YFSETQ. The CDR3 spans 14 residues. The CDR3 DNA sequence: TGCGCCAGCAGCTCGGGACAGGAACACACTGAAGCTTTCTTT. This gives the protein CASSSGQEHTEAFF.

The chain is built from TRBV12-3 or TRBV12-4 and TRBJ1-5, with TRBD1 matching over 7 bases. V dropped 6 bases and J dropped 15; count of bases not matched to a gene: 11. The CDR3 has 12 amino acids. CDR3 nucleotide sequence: TGTGCCAGCAGCCCGACAGGGACCCCACGGCATTTT. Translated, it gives CASSPTGTPRHF.

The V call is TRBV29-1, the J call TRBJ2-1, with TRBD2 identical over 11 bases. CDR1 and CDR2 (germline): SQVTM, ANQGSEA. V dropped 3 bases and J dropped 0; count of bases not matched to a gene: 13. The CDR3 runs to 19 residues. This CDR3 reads CSVDVQLAGAKSSYNEQFF. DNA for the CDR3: TGCAGCGTTGACGTGCAACTAGCGGGGGCCAAGAGCTCCTACAATGAGCAGTTCTTC.

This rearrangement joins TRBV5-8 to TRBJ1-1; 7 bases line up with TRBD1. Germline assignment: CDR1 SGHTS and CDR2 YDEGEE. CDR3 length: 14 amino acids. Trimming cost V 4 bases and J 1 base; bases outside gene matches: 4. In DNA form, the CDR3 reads TGTGCCAGCAGCACGGGACAGCCGAACACTGAAGCTTTCTTT. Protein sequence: CASSTGQPNTEAFF.

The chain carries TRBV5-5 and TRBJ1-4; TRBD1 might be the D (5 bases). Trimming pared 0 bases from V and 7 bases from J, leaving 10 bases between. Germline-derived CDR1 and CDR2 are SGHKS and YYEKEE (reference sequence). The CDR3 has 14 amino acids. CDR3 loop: CASSLVREGEKLFF. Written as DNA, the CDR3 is TGTGCCAGCAGCTTGGTCAGGGAGGGTGAAAAACTGTTTTTT.

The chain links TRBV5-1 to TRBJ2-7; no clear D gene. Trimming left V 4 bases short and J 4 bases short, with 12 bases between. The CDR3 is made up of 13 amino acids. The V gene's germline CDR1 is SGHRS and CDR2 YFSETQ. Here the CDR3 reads CASSNPGSYEQYF. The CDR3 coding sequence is TGCGCCAGCAGCAATCCCGGGTCATACGAGCAGTACTTC.

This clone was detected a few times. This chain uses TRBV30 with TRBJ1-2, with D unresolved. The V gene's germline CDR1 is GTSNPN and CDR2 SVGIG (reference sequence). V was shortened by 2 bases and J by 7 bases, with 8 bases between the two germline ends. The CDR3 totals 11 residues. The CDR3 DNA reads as TGTGCCTGGAGTCCTAGTCTTGGCTACACCTTC. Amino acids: CAWSPSLGYTF.

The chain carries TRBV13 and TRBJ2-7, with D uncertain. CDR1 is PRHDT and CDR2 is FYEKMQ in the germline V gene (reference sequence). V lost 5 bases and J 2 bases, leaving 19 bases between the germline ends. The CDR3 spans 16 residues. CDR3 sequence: CASSIAATRKTYEQYF. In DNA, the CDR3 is TGTGCCAGCAGCATCGCAGCGACCCGGAAAACCTACGAGCAGTACTTC.

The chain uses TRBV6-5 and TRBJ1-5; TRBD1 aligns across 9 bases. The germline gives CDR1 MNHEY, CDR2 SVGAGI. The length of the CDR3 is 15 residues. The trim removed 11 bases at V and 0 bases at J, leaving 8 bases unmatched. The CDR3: CAGDREMYSNQPQHF. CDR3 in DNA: TGTGCCGGGGACAGGGAAATGTATAGCAATCAGCCCCAGCATTTT.

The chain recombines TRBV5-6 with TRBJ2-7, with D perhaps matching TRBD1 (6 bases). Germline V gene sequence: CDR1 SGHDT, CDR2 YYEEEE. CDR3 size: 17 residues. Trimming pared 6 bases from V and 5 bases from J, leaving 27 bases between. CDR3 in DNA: TGTGCCAGCACCCCCTATCTGAGGGGGACCGCTGTGAACGAGCAGTACTTC. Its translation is CASTPYLRGTAVNEQYF.

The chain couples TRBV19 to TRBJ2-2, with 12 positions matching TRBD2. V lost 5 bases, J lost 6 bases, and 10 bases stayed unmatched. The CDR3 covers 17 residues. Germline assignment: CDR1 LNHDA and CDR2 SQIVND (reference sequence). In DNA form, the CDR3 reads TGTGCCAGTAGTGAGATGGGACTAGCGGGCAGTTCCGGGGAGCTGTTTTTT. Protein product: CASSEMGLAGSSGELFF.

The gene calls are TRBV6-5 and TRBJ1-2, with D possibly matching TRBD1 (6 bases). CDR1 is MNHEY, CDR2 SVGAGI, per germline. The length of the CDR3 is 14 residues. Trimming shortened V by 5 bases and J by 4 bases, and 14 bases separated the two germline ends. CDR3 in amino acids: CASSTGQGPYGYTF. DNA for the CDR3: TGTGCCAGCAGTACGGGTCAGGGGCCCTATGGCTACACCTTC.

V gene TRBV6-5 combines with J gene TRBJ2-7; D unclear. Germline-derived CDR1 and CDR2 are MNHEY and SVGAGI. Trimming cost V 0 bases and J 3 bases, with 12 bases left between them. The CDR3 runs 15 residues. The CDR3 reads CASSYSAGVIYEQYF. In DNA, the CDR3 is TGTGCCAGCAGTTACTCGGCCGGAGTAATCTACGAGCAGTACTTC.